This paragraph reports one TCR beta chain. Trimming shortened V by 2 bases and J by 1 base, and 14 bases separated the two germline ends. This CDR3 has 16 amino acids. Germline values: CDR1 MGHRA, CDR2 YSYEKL. The sample belongs to a study of blood T cell repertoires in COVID-19. Study-level background: The origin of the acute and convalescent COVID-19 samples was the United States, Italy and Spain. The analysed material was cDNA or gDNA that came from T cells, B-cell-depleted T cells, or PBMCs.

Authors' data handling: Estimated nucleated cell counts came from reference gene primer amplification. The repertoire was sequenced with immunoSEQ multiplex PCR; TCRdb's copy has only in-frame clones and lacks some. The DNA was the basis for D and trimming; V, J and clone size are from that table. The data hold a few hundred thousand clones, with approximately 80% observed a single time. The clonotype originates from a man aged 30 to 45 who had recovered from COVID-19. This sequence joins TRBV4-1 and TRBJ1-1; tentative D call: TRBD1 (5 bases). The specimen sequenced was peripheral blood. The chain's CDR3 is CASSQFPPQGNTEAFF. The CDR3 DNA sequence: TGCGCCAGCAGCCAATTCCCCCCCCAGGGGAACACTGAAGCTTTCTTT.